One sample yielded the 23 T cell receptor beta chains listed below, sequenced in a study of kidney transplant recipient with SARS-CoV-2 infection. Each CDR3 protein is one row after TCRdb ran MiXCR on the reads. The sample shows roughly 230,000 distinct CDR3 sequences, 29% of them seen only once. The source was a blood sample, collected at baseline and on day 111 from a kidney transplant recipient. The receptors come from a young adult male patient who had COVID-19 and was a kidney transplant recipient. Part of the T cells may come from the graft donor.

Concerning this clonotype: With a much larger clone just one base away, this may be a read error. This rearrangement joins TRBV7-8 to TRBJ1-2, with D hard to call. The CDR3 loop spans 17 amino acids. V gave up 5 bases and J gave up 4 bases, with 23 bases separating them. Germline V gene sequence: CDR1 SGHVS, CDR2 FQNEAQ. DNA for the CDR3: TGTGCCAGCAGCGGTGAGAAGTTTACCCGAAAGACCTATGGCTACACCTTC. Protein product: CASSGEKFTRKTYGYTF.

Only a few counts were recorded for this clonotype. CDR3: CASSLGISTEAFF. The CDR3 region has the DNA TGTGCCAGCAGTTTAGGGATTAGCACTGAAGCTTTCTTT. V is TRBV27 and J is TRBJ1-1, with D unresolved. This CDR3 is built from 13 residues. Trimming shortened V by 2 bases and J by 4 bases, and 8 bases separated the two germline ends. Germline assignment: CDR1 MNHEY and CDR2 SMNVEV (reference sequence).

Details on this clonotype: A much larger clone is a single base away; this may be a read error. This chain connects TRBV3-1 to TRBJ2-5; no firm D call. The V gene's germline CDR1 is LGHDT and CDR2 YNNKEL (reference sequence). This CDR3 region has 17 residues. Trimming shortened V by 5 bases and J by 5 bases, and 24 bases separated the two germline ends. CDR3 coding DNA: TGTGCCAGCAGCACCGGTACTCCCATTTCTTTCCCTGAGACCCAGTACTTC. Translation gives CASSTGTPISFPETQYF.

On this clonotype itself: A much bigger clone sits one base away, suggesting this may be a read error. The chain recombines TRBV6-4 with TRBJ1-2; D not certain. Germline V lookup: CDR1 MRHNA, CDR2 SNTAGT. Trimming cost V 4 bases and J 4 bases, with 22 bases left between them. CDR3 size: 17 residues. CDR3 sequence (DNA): TGTGCCAGCAGTGTGACTGCCTCACACGGAAAGACCTATGGCTACACCTTC. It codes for CASSVTASHGKTYGYTF.

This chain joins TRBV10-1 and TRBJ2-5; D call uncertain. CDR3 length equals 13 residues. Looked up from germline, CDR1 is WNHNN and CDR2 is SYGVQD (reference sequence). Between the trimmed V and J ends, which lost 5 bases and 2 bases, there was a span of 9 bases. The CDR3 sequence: CASSREIQETQYF. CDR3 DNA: TGCGCCAGCAGTCGAGAGATACAAGAGACCCAGTACTTC.

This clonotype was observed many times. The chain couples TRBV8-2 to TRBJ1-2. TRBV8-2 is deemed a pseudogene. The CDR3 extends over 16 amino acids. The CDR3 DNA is TGTGGCAGTGAATTAATTGATAGCCGAAAGACCTATGGCTACACCTTC. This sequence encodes CGSELIDSRKTYGYTF.

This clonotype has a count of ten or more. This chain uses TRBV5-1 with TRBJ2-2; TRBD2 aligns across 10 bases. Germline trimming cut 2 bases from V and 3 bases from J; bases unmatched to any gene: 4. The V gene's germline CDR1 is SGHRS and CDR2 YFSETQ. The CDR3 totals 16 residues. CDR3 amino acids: CASSFLAGDDTGELFF. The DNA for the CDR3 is TGCGCCAGCAGCTTCCTAGCGGGAGATGACACCGGGGAGCTGTTTTTT. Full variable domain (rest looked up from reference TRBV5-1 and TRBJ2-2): KAGVTQTPRYLIKTRGQQVTLSCSPISGHRSVSWYQQTPGQGLQFLFEYFSETQRNKGNFPGRFSGRQFSNSRSEMNVSTLELGDSALYLCASSFLAGDDTGELFFGEGSRLTVL.

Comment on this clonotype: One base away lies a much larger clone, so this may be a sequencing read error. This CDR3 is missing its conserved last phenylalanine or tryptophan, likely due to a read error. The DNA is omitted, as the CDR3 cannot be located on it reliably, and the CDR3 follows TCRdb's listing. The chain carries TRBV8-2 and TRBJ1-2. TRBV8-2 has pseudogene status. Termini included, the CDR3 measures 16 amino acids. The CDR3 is CGSYSNDSRKTYGYTL.

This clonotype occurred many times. DNA of the CDR3: TGTGCCAGCAGTGTGCCTATCAGCTTCCGAAAGACCTATGGCTACACCTTC. This codes for CASSVPISFRKTYGYTF. The chain has TRBV12-3 or TRBV12-4 and TRBJ1-2; D is unclear. Trimming removed 5 bases from V and 4 bases from J, with 23 bases in between. The CDR3 spans 17 residues.

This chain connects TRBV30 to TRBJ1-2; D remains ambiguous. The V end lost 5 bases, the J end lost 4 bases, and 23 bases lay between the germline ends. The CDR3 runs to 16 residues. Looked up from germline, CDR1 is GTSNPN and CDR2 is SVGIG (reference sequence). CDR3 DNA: TGTGCCTGGCAAAAGGAGCGTTATAGAAAGACCTATGGCTACACCTTC. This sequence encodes CAWQKERYRKTYGYTF.

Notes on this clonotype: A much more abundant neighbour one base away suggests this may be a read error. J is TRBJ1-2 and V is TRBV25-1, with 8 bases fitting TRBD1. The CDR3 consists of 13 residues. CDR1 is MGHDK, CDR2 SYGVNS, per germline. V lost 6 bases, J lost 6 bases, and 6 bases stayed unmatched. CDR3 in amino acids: CASSLGQEDGYTF. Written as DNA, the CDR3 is TGTGCCAGCAGCCTGGGACAGGAAGATGGCTACACCTTC.

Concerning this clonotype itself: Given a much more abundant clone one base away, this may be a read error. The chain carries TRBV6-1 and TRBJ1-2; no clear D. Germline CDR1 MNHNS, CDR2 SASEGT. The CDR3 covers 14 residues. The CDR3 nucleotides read TGTGTCAGCAGTGAAGAGGGAGGGAGAGCGCGGTACACCTTC. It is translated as CVSSEEGGRARYTF.

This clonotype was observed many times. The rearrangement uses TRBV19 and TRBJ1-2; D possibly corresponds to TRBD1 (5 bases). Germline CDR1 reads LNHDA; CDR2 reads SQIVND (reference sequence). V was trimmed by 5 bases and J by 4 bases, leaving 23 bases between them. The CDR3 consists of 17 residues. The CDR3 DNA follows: TGTGCCAGTAGTGGAGTTCGGACAAATCGAAAGACCTATGGCTACACCTTC. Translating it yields CASSGVRTNRKTYGYTF.

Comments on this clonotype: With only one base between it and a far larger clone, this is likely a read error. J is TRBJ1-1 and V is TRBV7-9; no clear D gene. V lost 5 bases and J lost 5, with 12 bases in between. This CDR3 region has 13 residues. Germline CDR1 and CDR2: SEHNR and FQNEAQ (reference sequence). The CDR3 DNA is TGTGCCAGCAGCCCGGGTCTCAAAACTGAAGCTTTCTTT. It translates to CASSPGLKTEAFF.

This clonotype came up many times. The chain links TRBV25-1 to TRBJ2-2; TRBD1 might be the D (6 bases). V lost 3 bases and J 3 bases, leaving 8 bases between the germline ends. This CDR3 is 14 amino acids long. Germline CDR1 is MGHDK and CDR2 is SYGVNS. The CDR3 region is CASSEPGDTGELFF. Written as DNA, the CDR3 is TGTGCCAGCAGTGAGCCAGGGGACACCGGGGAGCTGTTTTTT.

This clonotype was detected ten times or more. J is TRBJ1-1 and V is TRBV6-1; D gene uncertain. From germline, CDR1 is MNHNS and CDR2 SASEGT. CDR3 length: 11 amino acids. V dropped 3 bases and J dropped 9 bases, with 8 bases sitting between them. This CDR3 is CASSESFKAFF. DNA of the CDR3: TGTGCCAGCAGTGAGAGTTTCAAAGCTTTCTTT.

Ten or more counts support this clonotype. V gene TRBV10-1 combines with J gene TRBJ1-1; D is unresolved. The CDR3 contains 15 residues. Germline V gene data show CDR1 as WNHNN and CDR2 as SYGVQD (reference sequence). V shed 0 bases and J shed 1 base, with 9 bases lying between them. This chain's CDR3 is CASSESVEENTEAFF. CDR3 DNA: TGCGCCAGCAGTGAGTCAGTAGAGGAGAACACTGAAGCTTTCTTT.

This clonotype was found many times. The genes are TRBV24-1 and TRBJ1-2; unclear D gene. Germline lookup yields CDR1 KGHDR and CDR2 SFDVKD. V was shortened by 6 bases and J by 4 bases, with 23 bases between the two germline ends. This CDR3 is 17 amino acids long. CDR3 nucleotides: TGTGCCACCAGTAATAGACCTAGTACCAGAAAGACCTATGGCTACACCTTC. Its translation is CATSNRPSTRKTYGYTF.

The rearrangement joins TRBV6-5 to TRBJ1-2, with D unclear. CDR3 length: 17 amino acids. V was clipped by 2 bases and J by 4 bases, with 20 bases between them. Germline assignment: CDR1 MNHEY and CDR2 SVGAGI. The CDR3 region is CASSYSMECRKTYGYTF. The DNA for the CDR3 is TGTGCCAGCAGTTACAGCATGGAATGTAGAAAGACCTATGGCTACACCTTC.

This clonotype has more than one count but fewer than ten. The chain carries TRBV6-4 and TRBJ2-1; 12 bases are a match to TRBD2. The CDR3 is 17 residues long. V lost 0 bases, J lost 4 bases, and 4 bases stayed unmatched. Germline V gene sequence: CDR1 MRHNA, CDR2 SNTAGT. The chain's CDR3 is CASSDSGLAGGYNEQFF. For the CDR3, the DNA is TGTGCCAGCAGTGACTCGGGCCTAGCGGGGGGGTACAATGAGCAGTTCTTC.

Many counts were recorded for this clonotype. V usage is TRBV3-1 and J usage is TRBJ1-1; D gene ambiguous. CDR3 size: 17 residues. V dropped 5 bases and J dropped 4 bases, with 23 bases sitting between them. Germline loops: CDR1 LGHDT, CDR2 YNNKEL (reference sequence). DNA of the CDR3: TGTGCCAGCAGCGAACGGTTTCCCATTTCAATTCGCACTGAAGCTTTCTTT. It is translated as CASSERFPISIRTEAFF.

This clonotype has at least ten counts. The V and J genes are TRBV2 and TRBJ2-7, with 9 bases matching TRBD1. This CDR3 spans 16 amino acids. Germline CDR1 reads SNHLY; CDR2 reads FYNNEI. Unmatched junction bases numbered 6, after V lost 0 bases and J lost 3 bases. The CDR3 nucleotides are TGTGCCAGCAGTGAAGCGCTTGGGACAGGGATCTACGAGCAGTACGTC. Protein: CASSEALGTGIYEQYV.

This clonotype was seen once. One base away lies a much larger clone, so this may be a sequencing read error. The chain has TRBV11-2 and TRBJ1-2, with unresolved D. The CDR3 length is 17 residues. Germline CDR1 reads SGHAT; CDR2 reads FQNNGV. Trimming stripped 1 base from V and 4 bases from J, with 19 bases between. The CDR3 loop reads CASSLVRTSRKSYGYTF. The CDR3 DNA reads TGTGCCAGCAGCTTAGTGAGAACAAGCAGAAAGTCCTATGGCTACACCTTC.